The T cell receptor beta chain described here comes from a study of T cells in Graves' hyperthyroidism and ophthalmopathy. In this sample, this clonotype turned up a few times. What it binds is not known. In germline, CDR1 is LNHDA, CDR2 SQIVND (reference sequence). The CDR3 has 13 amino acids. V was shortened by 6 bases and J by 7 bases, with 12 bases between the two germline ends. Hyperthyroidism had been newly diagnosed in patients aged 18 to 65, and its duration was under 2 months. Pregnant or lactating patients were excluded, as were those with uncontrolled infection or other autoimmune disease. PBMCs were sourced from roughly 9.3 ml fresh peripheral blood. What was amplified from RNA transcripts were TCR beta CDR3 regions. RT-PCR in the first round (using the HTBI primer set) targeted the TCR CDR3. One entry per CDR3 protein, called by TCRdb with MiXCR from the multiplex PCR reads. This table has about 700,000 distinct CDR3 sequences, approximately 14% appearing once.

Study-wide results and caveats: Ophthalmopathy, as predicted by the model, came a median roughly 6.3 months after the prediction.

The clonotype originates from a woman between 18 and 29 years old with Graves' hyperthyroidism. The sequencing sample was made of blood. The rearrangement links TRBV19 to TRBJ2-2; D unresolved. The CDR3 region is CASSPSAGGELFF. The DNA of the CDR3 is TGTGCCAGTAGCCCCTCTGCCGGCGGGGAGCTGTTTTTT.